The rows below give T cell receptor beta chains drawn from one sample of a study of beta chain features in type 1 diabetes. Produced via immunoSEQ multiplex PCR; TCRdb's table is partial and in-frame only. This table has about 290,000 clones, roughly 8% appearing once. The sequencing input was central memory CD4+ T cells from blood. These TCRs come from a woman aged 18-29 years in good health. Both conserved end residues are part of each CDR3. A D gene is named only where the DNA matches it firmly. Where a row states a size, it is once, few, many or the class of an expanded clone; other rows omit it.

>15|TRBV14|TRBD1|TRBJ2-3|NA
TGTGCCAGCAGCCGCCTAGGGGGCCCCACAGATACGCAGTATTTT
CASSRLGGPTDTQYF
>14|TRBV29-1|NA|TRBJ1-2|NA
TGCAGCGTTGAAGACGTTGGGCGCGACTATGGCTACACCTTC
CSVEDVGRDYGYTF
>19|TRBV13|TRBD2|TRBJ2-3|once
TGTGCCAGCAGCTTAGGCCGATTGACTAGCGGGGGAAGCACAGATACGCAGTATTTT
CASSLGRLTSGGSTDTQYF
>15|TRBV6-5|NA|TRBJ2-3|few
TGTGCCAGCAGCCCAGGAGGGAAGGTGACAGATACGCAGTATTTT
CASSPGGKVTDTQYF
>15|TRBV11-3|TRBD1|TRBJ2-2|few
TGTGCCAGCAGCGGGAGGACAGGGGAAACCGGGGAGCTGTTTTTT
CASSGRTGETGELFF
>18|TRBV7-9|NA|TRBJ2-1|many
TGTGCCAGCAGCTTACCCAAGGGGCGGTCGAGCTCCTACAATGAGCAGTTCTTC
CASSLPKGRSSSYNEQFF
>15|TRBV9|NA|TRBJ1-3|few
TGTGCCAGCAGCGTAGCTCCAGGGCCTGGAAACACCATATATTTT
CASSVAPGPGNTIYF
>14|TRBV2|NA|TRBJ2-2|few
TGTGCCAGCACGAAGGATAAGAACACCGGGGAGCTGTTTTTT
CASTKDKNTGELFF
>13|TRBV6-1|NA|TRBJ1-1|NA
TGTGCCAGCAGTGAAGCGCAGGTCACTGAAGCTTTCTTT
CASSEAQVTEAFF
>15|TRBV5-4|NA|TRBJ2-2|NA
TGTGCCAGCAGCTTATGGGGTTTTAACACCGGGGAGCTGTTTTTT
CASSLWGFNTGELFF
>16|TRBV4-3|NA|TRBJ2-1|NA
TGCGCCAGCAGCCAAGAACGAGGGAGTGCCTACAATGAGCAGTTCTTC
CASSQERGSAYNEQFF
>17|TRBV23-1|NA|TRBJ2-7|NA
TGCGCCAGCAGTCCGAACGGGGCCGGAGGGTTCGACTACGAGCAGTACTTC
CASSPNGAGGFDYEQYF
>15|TRBV5-6|NA|TRBJ2-6|few
TGTGCCAGCAGCTCTTGGGGCTCTGGGGCCAACGTCCTGACTTTC
CASSSWGSGANVLTF
>13|TRBV7-2|NA|TRBJ1-4|NA
TGTGCCAGCAGCCCACCTGGGGCTGAAAAACTGTTTTTT
CASSPPGAEKLFF
>15|TRBV7-3|TRBD1|TRBJ2-3|few
TGTGCCAGCAGCCAAAGGACAGGGGATACAGATACGCAGTATTTT
CASSQRTGDTDTQYF
>15|TRBV6-6|TRBD2|TRBJ2-4|NA
TGTGCCAGCAGTTACTCCGGCGGGAGTTCTAACATTCAGTACTTC
CASSYSGGSSNIQYF
>13|TRBV2|NA|TRBJ2-5|NA
TGTGCCAGCAGTGAAGACAGGGAAGAGACCCAGTACTTC
CASSEDREETQYF
>13|TRBV6-5|NA|TRBJ2-2|few
TGTGCCAGGGCCGGGCTTAACACCGGGGAGCTGTTTTTT
CARAGLNTGELFF
>15|TRBV7-9|NA|TRBJ1-1|few
TGTGCCAGCAGCTTAAGGCCGGGAGGCGGCACTGAAGCTTTCTTT
CASSLRPGGGTEAFF
>15|TRBV4-3|NA|TRBJ1-4|NA
TGCGCCAGCAGTCCGGGACACGGGAAATCTGAAAAACTGTTTTTT
CASSPGHGKSEKLFF
>12|TRBV7-8|NA|TRBJ2-3|many
TGTGCCAGCAGCTTTTTAGATCGCACGCAGTATTTT
CASSFLDRTQYF
>13|TRBV7-2|NA|TRBJ1-3|few
TGTGCCAGCAGCCCCGGACGGGAAAACACCATATATTTT
CASSPGRENTIYF
>15|TRBV7-2|TRBD2|TRBJ2-1|NA
TGTGCCAGCAGCTTTACACTAGCGGGAGGCGAGGAGCAGTTCTTC
CASSFTLAGGEEQFF
>10|TRBV30|NA|TRBJ1-1|many
TGTGCCTGGATAAGGCATGAAGCTTTCTTT
CAWIRHEAFF
>14|TRBV6-6|TRBD1|TRBJ1-5|few
TGTGCCAGCAGGTATGGACAGGGAAATCAGCCCCAGCATTTT
CASRYGQGNQPQHF
>11|TRBV2|NA|TRBJ2-1|few
TGTGCCAGCAGCCTACTAAATGAGCAGTTCTTC
CASSLLNEQFF